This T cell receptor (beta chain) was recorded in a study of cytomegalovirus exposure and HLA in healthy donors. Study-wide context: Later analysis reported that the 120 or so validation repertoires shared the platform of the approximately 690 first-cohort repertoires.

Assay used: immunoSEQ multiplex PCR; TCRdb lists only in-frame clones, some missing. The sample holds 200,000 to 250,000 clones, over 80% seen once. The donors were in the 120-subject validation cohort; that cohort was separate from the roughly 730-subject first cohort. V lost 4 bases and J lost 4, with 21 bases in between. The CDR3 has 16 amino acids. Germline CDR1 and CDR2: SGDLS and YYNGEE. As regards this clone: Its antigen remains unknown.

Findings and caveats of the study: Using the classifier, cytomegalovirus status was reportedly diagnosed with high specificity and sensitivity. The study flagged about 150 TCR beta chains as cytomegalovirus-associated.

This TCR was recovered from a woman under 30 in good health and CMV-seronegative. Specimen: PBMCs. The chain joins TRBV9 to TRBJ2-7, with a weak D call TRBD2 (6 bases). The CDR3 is CASSQPALANPYEQYF. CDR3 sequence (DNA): TGTGCCAGCAGCCAACCCGCACTAGCAAATCCGTACGAGCAGTACTTC.